This T cell receptor beta chain appears in the sequencing data of a study of blood T cell repertoires in COVID-19. Study context: PBMCs, B-cell-depleted T cells, or T cells were the source of the cDNA or gDNA that made up the material.

V lost 6 bases, J lost 5 bases, and 11 bases lay in between. The CDR3 covers 14 residues. Per the germline V gene, CDR1 is SNHLY and CDR2 is FYNNEI. Repertoires were generated with immunoSEQ multiplex PCR, while TCRdb's copy carries only in-frame clones and drops some. Seen here are some 260,000 clones, around 90% observed once, and the top ten hold about 6%. Sequences were obtained from PBMCs or T cells enriched from blood (not recorded which). V gene TRBV2 combines with J gene TRBJ1-6; D perhaps matches TRBD1 (6 bases). This TCR was recovered from a woman aged 25 to 45 with acute COVID-19. The CDR3 sequence is CASSRTGNNSPLHF. In DNA form, the CDR3 reads TGTGCCAGCAGCCGCACAGGGAATAATTCACCCCTCCACTTT.